Listed below are T cell receptor beta chains from one sample, sequenced in a study of control samples from healthy donors and cancer patients. Measured with immunoSEQ multiplex PCR; TCRdb has only the in-frame clones, and not every one. Found here are approximately 100,000 clones, over 65% of them singletons; the top ten hold roughly 2%. Sequenced material: blood. These receptors all come from a woman aged 40 to 50 in good health. Both conserved end residues are part of each CDR3. D genes are given only for firm matches. Where a row states a size, it is once, few, many or the class of an expanded clone; other rows omit it.

d_call,v_call,j_call,clone_size,cdr3_nt,cdr3_aa
NA,TRBV18,TRBJ1-3,NA,TGTGCCAGCTCTCACGACAGCCCTGGAAACACCATATATTTT,CASSHDSPGNTIYF
NA,TRBV4-3,TRBJ1-6,few,TGCGCCAGCAGCCAAAGGGCGAGTCAATCACCCCTCCACTTT,CASSQRASQSPLHF
NA,TRBV19,TRBJ2-4,once,TGTGCCAGTAGTATGGGCCAGGGGACAAACATTCAGTACTTC,CASSMGQGTNIQYF
NA,TRBV14,TRBJ2-4,few,TGTGCCAGCAGCCAAACAACCGGGACCGCTAGCAAAAACATTCAGTACTTC,CASSQTTGTASKNIQYF
TRBD1,TRBV11-1,TRBJ1-6,NA,TGTGCCAGCAGCTCCCGACAGGGGGAGAGTTCACCCCTCCACTTT,CASSSRQGESSPLHF
NA,TRBV12-3/TRBV12-4,TRBJ2-1,NA,TGTGCCAGCAGTTCGCAGGGAAATGAGCAGTTCTTC,CASSSQGNEQFF
TRBD2,TRBV27,TRBJ2-6,NA,TGTGCCAGCAGTTTCAGCGGGGCTGGGGCCAACGTCCTGACTTTC,CASSFSGAGANVLTF
TRBD2,TRBV7-2,TRBJ2-5,NA,TGTGCCAGCAGCTGGGGACTAGCGCGAGAGACCCAGTACTTC,CASSWGLARETQYF
NA,TRBV6-1,TRBJ2-7,NA,TGTGCCAGCAGTGAATGGGGGTCCTACGAGCAGTACTTC,CASSEWGSYEQYF
NA,TRBV3-1/TRBV3-2,TRBJ1-1,NA,TGTGCCAGCAGCCAATATTTTGAGGCCGGGAACACTGAAGCTTTCTTT,CASSQYFEAGNTEAFF
TRBD2,TRBV9,TRBJ2-1,NA,TGTGCCAGCAGCGTAGATGGCGGGGGGCAGGATGAGCAGTTCTTC,CASSVDGGGQDEQFF
TRBD1,TRBV25-1,TRBJ2-7,NA,TGTGCCACCGGAGGACAGGGATCCTACGAGCAGTACTTC,CATGGQGSYEQYF
NA,TRBV30,TRBJ2-7,NA,TGTGCCTGGAGTAGGGCTACAGGGAAGGCCGAGCAGTACTTC,CAWSRATGKAEQYF
NA,TRBV6-5,TRBJ2-1,NA,TGTGCCAGCAGTTACGGGGGGCAGGAGGGTTTCAATGAGCAGTTCTTC,CASSYGGQEGFNEQFF
NA,TRBV6-2/TRBV6-3,TRBJ1-5,NA,TGTGCCAGCAGTTCGCAGGGATTATATAGCAATCAGCCCCAGCATTTT,CASSSQGLYSNQPQHF
TRBD1,TRBV14,TRBJ2-1,NA,TGTGCCAGCAGCCCTGGGACAGGATACAATGAGCAGTTCTTC,CASSPGTGYNEQFF
NA,TRBV6-1,TRBJ2-2,NA,TGTGCCAGCAGTGAAGCGGCCAGGGCGGGCACCGGGGAGCTGTTTTTT,CASSEAARAGTGELFF
NA,TRBV15,TRBJ1-1,NA,TGTGCCACCAGCAGAGATCTAAACGGAAACACTGAAGCTTTCTTT,CATSRDLNGNTEAFF
NA,TRBV6-5,TRBJ1-2,NA,TGTGCCAGCAGTTATAAAGGGTGGGCTGGCTACACCTTC,CASSYKGWAGYTF
NA,TRBV10-3,TRBJ1-1,NA,TGTGCCATCAAGGGGGGGGACACTGAAGCTTTCTTT,CAIKGGDTEAFF
NA,TRBV12-3/TRBV12-4,TRBJ1-5,NA,TGTGCCAGCAGCCCCGGGAATCAGCCCCAGCATTTT,CASSPGNQPQHF
TRBD1,TRBV10-2,TRBJ1-1,NA,TGCGCCAGCAGTAATACAGGGGAGAACACTGAAGCTTTCTTT,CASSNTGENTEAFF
NA,TRBV2,TRBJ2-1,NA,TGTGCCAGCAGGGCAGGCGATGAGCAGTTCTTC,CASRAGDEQFF
TRBD2,TRBV5-1,TRBJ2-1,few,TGCGCCAGCAGCTGGGAGGGGACGCCCGCGGGGGTTGAGCAGTTCTTC,CASSWEGTPAGVEQFF
NA,TRBV27,TRBJ2-7,NA,TGTGCCAGTTCCCGCGGCGGTGTTAGCCCCTACGAGCAGTACTTC,CASSRGGVSPYEQYF
NA,TRBV19,TRBJ1-6,NA,TGTGCCAGTAGTATAGCCGGACCTAGCTCCTATAATTCACCCCTCCACTTT,CASSIAGPSSYNSPLHF